The 9 T cell receptor beta chains given below trace back to one sample, sequenced in a study of cytomegalovirus exposure and HLA in healthy donors. PCR used 60 Vbeta primers and 13 Jbeta primers. The table came from immunoSEQ multiplex PCR; TCRdb's copy has only in-frame clones and leaves some out. The sample lists around 120,000 clones, 60% to 85% occurring once. Source material: PBMCs. The receptors come from a woman aged 35 to 49 in good health and CMV-seropositive.

V and J are TRBV6-6 and TRBJ1-4; no definite D call. This CDR3 is built from 15 residues. Germline V lookup: CDR1 MNHNY, CDR2 SVGAGI (reference sequence). Trimming took off 6 bases at V and 4 bases at J, with 15 bases between the two ends. The CDR3 DNA reads as TGTGCCAGCAGATCCTTGGGAGGGAGTAATGAAAAACTGTTTTTT. Amino acid sequence: CASRSLGGSNEKLFF.

This clone was detected a few times. The chain links TRBV6-1 to TRBJ1-1; D is uncertain. V lost 5 bases, J lost 2 bases, and 6 bases lay in between. The CDR3 extends over 12 amino acids. Germline V gives CDR1 MNHNS, CDR2 SASEGT. CDR3 region: CASSPQNTEAFF. CDR3 in DNA: TGTGCCAGCAGTCCCCAAAACACTGAAGCTTTCTTT.

V and J are TRBV19 and TRBJ2-4; 7 nucleotides line up with TRBD2. The CDR3 is 15 residues long. Losses at the gene ends were 5 bases for V and 2 bases for J; bases not matched to a gene: 6. Germline V lookup: CDR1 LNHDA, CDR2 SQIVND (reference sequence). The CDR3 is CASSLAGVSKNIQYF. In DNA, the CDR3 is TGTGCCAGTAGTCTCGCGGGAGTGTCCAAAAACATTCAGTACTTC.

The chain combines TRBV4-2 with TRBJ1-3, with D unresolved. V dropped 2 bases and J dropped 0 bases, with 11 bases sitting between them. In germline, CDR1 is LGHNA, CDR2 YNFKEQ. The CDR3 has 16 amino acids. The CDR3, as DNA: TGTGCCAGCAGCCAAAACCCCCTAAACTCTGGAAACACCATATATTTT. Amino acid sequence: CASSQNPLNSGNTIYF.

This clone was recorded a few times. The chain employs TRBV19 and TRBJ1-1; TRBD1 might be the D (5 bases). This CDR3 has 16 residues. The germline V gene encodes CDR1 LNHDA and CDR2 SQIVND (reference sequence). Trimming stripped 3 bases from V and 6 bases from J, with 20 bases between. CDR3 sequence (DNA): TGTGCCAGTAGTATCCAGGCAGGGTCCCTCCTCGCTGAAGCTTTCTTT. The encoded protein is CASSIQAGSLLAEAFF.

This chain links TRBV19 with TRBJ1-5; 7 bases match TRBD1. V shed 11 bases, J shed 5 bases, and the junction held 15 bases outside the gene matches. The CDR3 contains 15 residues. Germline CDR1 is LNHDA and CDR2 is SQIVND (reference sequence). In nucleotides, the CDR3 is TGTGCCCCGAGGGACAGCCCAGAATTGGATCAGCCCCAGCATTTT. It translates to CAPRDSPELDQPQHF. Full variable domain (remainder filled in from reference TRBV19 and TRBJ1-5): DGGITQSPKYLFRKEGQNVTLSCEQNLNHDAMYWYRQDPGQGLRLIYYSQIVNDFQKGDIAEGYSVSREKKESFPLTVTSAQKNPTAFYLCAPRDSPELDQPQHFGDGTRLSIL.

The chain uses TRBV5-1 and TRBJ2-3; D possibly corresponds to TRBD1 (6 bases). The CDR3 is 11 amino acids. V lost 5 bases, J lost 5 bases, and 6 bases lay in between. Germline V gene data show CDR1 as SGHRS and CDR2 as YFSETQ. This CDR3 is CASRQGDTQYF. CDR3 nucleotides: TGCGCCAGCAGACAGGGAGATACGCAGTATTTT.

This chain joins TRBV12-5 and TRBJ2-2; D possibly corresponds to TRBD1 (5 bases). The length of the CDR3 is 16 residues. Germline V gene lookup returns CDR1 LGHNT and CDR2 FRNRAP. Trimming took 0 bases from V and 5 from J, leaving 13 bases between them. CDR3: CASGLVRQGGTGELFF. In DNA form, the CDR3 reads TGTGCTAGTGGTTTGGTACGGCAGGGCGGAACCGGGGAGCTGTTTTTT.

V is TRBV5-1 and J is TRBJ2-7; perhaps TRBD2 as D (5 bases). The CDR3 runs 14 residues. The ends were cut back, 4 bases at V and 7 bases at J, with 18 bases in the middle. Germline V CDR1 and CDR2: SGHRS, YFSETQ. The CDR3 nucleotides are TGCGCCAGCAGCGGGGTCCCGGGAACTGGGGAGCAGTACTTC. It specifies CASSGVPGTGEQYF.